A selection of T cell receptor beta chains follows, all from one sample in a study of blood T cells in healthy people across ages. Each CDR3 protein is one row after TCRdb ran MiXCR on the 5' RACE reads. Among about 1.6 million distinct CDR3 sequences listed, 34% were seen once. Sequenced input: blood. The source is a young woman in good health. Both conserved end residues are part of each CDR3. D genes are given only for firm matches. A clone size is listed for some rows: how often the clone was seen (once, few, many), or a class if it is expanded.

TRBV7-3,few,TRBD2,TRBJ2-1,CASSLSGTSNYNEQFF,TGTGCCAGCAGCTTAAGTGGGACTAGCAACTACAATGAGCAGTTCTTC
TRBV6-5,NA,NA,TRBJ2-1,CASSSGRTETYNEQFF,TGTGCCAGCAGTTCCGGACGGACGGAGACCTACAATGAGCAGTTCTTC
TRBV11-2,once,TRBD2,TRBJ2-7,CASSQVPSGDYEQYF,TGCGCCAGCAGCCAAGTGCCTAGCGGGGACTACGAGCAGTACTTC
TRBV28,NA,TRBD1,TRBJ1-6,CASSLPLQGLLNSPLHF,TGTGCCAGCAGTTTACCCCTACAGGGGCTCCTTAATTCACCCCTCCACTTT
TRBV6-6,NA,NA,TRBJ2-1,CASSYRIPRGENNEQFF,TGTGCCAGCAGTTACCGGATTCCCAGGGGGGAAAACAATGAGCAGTTCTTC
TRBV11-2,NA,NA,TRBJ2-5,CASRTGTYEQETQYF,TGTGCCAGCAGGACCGGGACGTACGAACAAGAGACCCAGTACTTC
TRBV5-6,NA,TRBD1,TRBJ1-2,CASSLEGQGIINYGYTF,TGTGCCAGCAGCTTGGAAGGACAGGGAATCATTAACTATGGCTACACCTTC
TRBV7-3,few,TRBD2,TRBJ2-5,CASSPGGSVETQYF,TGTGCCAGCAGCCCGGGGGGATCGGTTGAGACCCAGTACTTC
TRBV20-1,NA,NA,TRBJ1-2,CSAAEGFEGYTF,TGCAGTGCCGCGGAGGGTTTCGAAGGCTACACCTTC
TRBV6-6,few,TRBD2,TRBJ2-3,CASSFPLAGLDTQYF,TGTGCCAGCAGTTTCCCACTAGCGGGGCTGGATACGCAGTATTTT
TRBV3-1,NA,NA,TRBJ1-1,CASSQSVNTEAFF,TGTGCCAGCAGCCAGTCGGTGAACACTGAAGCTTTCTTT
TRBV5-1,few,NA,TRBJ2-1,CASSTPTDSYNEQFF,TGCGCCAGCAGCACACCTACGGACTCCTACAATGAGCAGTTCTTC
TRBV24-1,NA,NA,TRBJ2-1,CATKGPGAGAEQFF,TGTGCCACCAAGGGGCCGGGGGCGGGCGCTGAGCAGTTCTTC
TRBV5-4,few,TRBD2,TRBJ2-5,CASSLELAGGQETQYF,TGTGCCAGCAGCCTAGAGTTAGCGGGGGGCCAAGAGACCCAGTACTTC
TRBV25-1,once,NA,TRBJ2-7,CASSDWGPGEQYF,TGTGCCAGCAGTGATTGGGGGCCGGGCGAGCAGTACTTC
TRBV24-1,NA,TRBD1,TRBJ2-1,CATSDPGQGTNNEQFF,TGTGCCACCAGTGACCCCGGACAGGGGACAAACAATGAGCAGTTCTTC